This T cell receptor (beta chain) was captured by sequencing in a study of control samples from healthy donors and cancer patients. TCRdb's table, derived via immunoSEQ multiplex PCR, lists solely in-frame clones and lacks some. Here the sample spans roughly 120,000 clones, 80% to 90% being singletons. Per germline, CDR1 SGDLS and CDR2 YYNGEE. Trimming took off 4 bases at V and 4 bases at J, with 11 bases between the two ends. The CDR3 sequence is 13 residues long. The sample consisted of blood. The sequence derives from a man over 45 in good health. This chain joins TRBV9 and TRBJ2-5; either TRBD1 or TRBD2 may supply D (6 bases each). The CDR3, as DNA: TGTGCCAGCAGCCTACAGGGAGGAGAGACCCAGTACTTC. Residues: CASSLQGGETQYF.